Presented here are 15 T cell receptor beta chains from one specimen sequenced in a study of cytomegalovirus exposure and HLA in healthy donors. The PCR employed 60 Vbeta primers together with 13 Jbeta primers. The repertoire was sequenced with immunoSEQ multiplex PCR; TCRdb's copy has only in-frame clones and lacks some. Here the sample spans about 160,000 clones, 65% to 85% being singletons. What was sequenced was PBMCs. The receptors originated from a woman between 35 and 50 years old in good health and CMV-seropositive.

This clone was recorded only once. The chain links TRBV6-5 to TRBJ2-5, with D unclear. The J call may be wrong; the DNA end is better matched by TRBJ2-7. The CDR3 has 13 amino acids. CDR1 and CDR2 (germline): MNHEY, SVGAGI. The CDR3 nucleotides are TGTGCCAGCAGTTACTCGAAACTATACGAGCAGTACTTC. As protein: CASSYSKLYEQYF.

The J gene is TRBJ1-6, the V gene TRBV6-4, with D hard to call. CDR1 and CDR2 (germline): MRHNA, SNTAGT. The CDR3 is 13 residues long. V dropped 8 bases and J dropped 6 bases, with 11 bases sitting between them. CDR3 sequence: CASPTFVNSPLHF. CDR3 DNA sequence: TGTGCCAGCCCTACTTTCGTTAATTCACCCCTCCACTTT.

A word on this clone: At the DNA level, this CDR3 is encoded by other sequences in the same sample as well. The J gene is TRBJ2-7, the V gene TRBV18, with a weak D call TRBD2 (5 bases). V was trimmed by 2 bases and J by 3 bases, leaving 8 bases between them. The length of the CDR3 is 13 residues. In germline, CDR1 is KGHSH, CDR2 LQKENI. In DNA, the CDR3 is TGTGCCAGCTCACCAGGTACTAGCTACGAGCAGTACTTC. It specifies CASSPGTSYEQYF.

This sequence joins TRBV5-6 and TRBJ2-5; 7 bases align to TRBD2. Matching the DNA end better, TRBJ2-7 makes the J call doubtful. The CDR3 sequence is 16 residues long. Germline lookup yields CDR1 SGHDT and CDR2 YYEEEE. In DNA form, the CDR3 reads TGTGCCAGCGGCCATTCCTTCGATAGCGGGTCCTACGAGCAGTACTTC. It specifies CASGHSFDSGSYEQYF.

The genes are TRBV28 and TRBJ2-4, with D possibly matching TRBD2 (6 bases). The V end lost 1 base, the J end lost 1 base, and 29 bases lay between the germline ends. Looked up from germline, CDR1 is MDHEN and CDR2 is SYDVKM. This CDR3 has 22 amino acids. CDR3: CASSLFFQRARTRPDAKNIQYF. Here the CDR3 DNA reads TGTGCCAGCAGTTTATTTTTTCAGCGGGCTAGAACGCGACCCGATGCCAAAAACATTCAGTACTTC.

The chain employs TRBV25-1 and TRBJ2-7; TRBD1 agrees at 7 bases. The V gene's germline CDR1 is MGHDK and CDR2 SYGVNS. This CDR3 spans 15 amino acids. With 3 bases clipped from V and 2 bases from J, the junction kept 7 bases outside the gene matches. CDR3 nucleotide sequence: TGTGCCAGCAGTGACCAAGGGACAGCCCCCTACGAGCAGTACTTC. Protein sequence: CASSDQGTAPYEQYF.

A note on this clone: The same CDR3 is also encoded by other DNA sequences in this sample. The V and J genes are TRBV2 and TRBJ1-1, with D perhaps matching TRBD1 (5 bases). V gave up 6 bases and J gave up 1 base, with 9 bases separating them. The CDR3 runs 13 residues. Per the germline V gene, CDR1 is SNHLY and CDR2 is FYNNEI. CDR3 sequence reads: CASRTDRNTEAFF. CDR3 in DNA: TGTGCCAGCAGAACCGACAGGAACACTGAAGCTTTCTTT.

The chain combines TRBV29-1 with TRBJ2-2; 10 bases align to TRBD1. V trimming: 3 bases; J trimming: 4 bases; junction bases outside the gene matches: 5. Per the germline V gene, CDR1 is SQVTM and CDR2 is ANQGSEA. The CDR3 runs to 15 residues. DNA of the CDR3: TGCAGCGTTGACTCCGGGACAGGGGTCACCGGGGAGCTGTTTTTT. Protein product: CSVDSGTGVTGELFF.

This clone was observed a few times. This rearrangement joins TRBV12-5 to TRBJ2-1, with TRBD2 matching over 11 bases. The germline gives CDR1 LGHNT, CDR2 FRNRAP. The junction had 8 bases not matched to a gene; V was cut back by 6 bases and J by 4 bases. The CDR3 consists of 16 residues. CDR3 DNA: TGTGCTAGTGGGTATACCGGGACTAGCGGATACAATGAGCAGTTCTTC. Residues: CASGYTGTSGYNEQFF.

This clone was found once. Other DNA sequences in this specimen translate into the identical CDR3. The chain recombines TRBV5-1 with TRBJ2-3; D unclear. V lost 2 bases to trimming and J lost 6 bases, with 4 bases between them. Germline CDR1 and CDR2: SGHRS and YFSETQ. The length of the CDR3 is 11 residues. Here the CDR3 DNA reads TGCGCCAGCAGCTTCCAGGATACGCAGTATTTT. Its translation: CASSFQDTQYF.

V is TRBV29-1 and J is TRBJ1-2; possibly TRBD1 for D (5 bases). CDR1 and CDR2 from the germline V gene are SQVTM and ANQGSEA. The CDR3 covers 12 residues. V was pared by 4 bases and J by 4 bases, with 10 bases between. The CDR3 DNA reads as TGCAGCGTTGGGGGCGGCAGCTATGGCTACACCTTC. It is translated as CSVGGGSYGYTF.

This clone was found a few times. The chain is built from TRBV4-2 and TRBJ1-5; the D gene is possibly TRBD1 (6 bases). The germline V and J ends were trimmed by 5 bases and 0 bases, with 11 bases remaining between them. Germline CDR1 and CDR2: LGHNA and YNFKEQ. The CDR3 consists of 15 residues. For the CDR3, the DNA is TGTGCCAGCAGCGACCGGGACAATAGCAATCAGCCCCAGCATTTT. It codes for CASSDRDNSNQPQHF.

V is TRBV11-2 and J is TRBJ2-7; D unclear. This CDR3 contains 13 residues. The V gene lost 5 bases and the J gene lost 0 bases, with 8 bases spanning the gap. Germline values: CDR1 SGHAT, CDR2 FQNNGV. The CDR3 reads CASSMPVSYEQYF. DNA for the CDR3: TGTGCCAGCAGCATGCCAGTCTCCTACGAGCAGTACTTC.

The DNA of the CDR3 is TGTGCCAGCAGTGAATTGGGGAGCACCGGGGAGCTGTTTTTT. It translates to CASSELGSTGELFF. This sequence joins TRBV2 and TRBJ2-2; TRBD2 is a possible D gene (5 bases). The V gene's germline CDR1 is SNHLY and CDR2 FYNNEI. The CDR3 has 14 amino acids. V dropped 2 bases and J dropped 4 bases, with 8 bases sitting between them.

This sequence joins TRBV6-5 and TRBJ2-2; a possible D gene is TRBD2 (6 bases). This CDR3 region has 12 residues. The germline V gene encodes CDR1 MNHEY and CDR2 SVGAGI. With 7 bases removed from V and 5 bases from J, the gap between germline ends came to 8 bases. The DNA of the CDR3 is TGTGCCAGCATGCGGGGTACCGGGGAGCTGTTTTTT. This gives the protein CASMRGTGELFF.